The subject of this entry is one TCR beta chain. Its specificity is unknown. The sample comes from a study of T cells in narcolepsy. Overall study findings and caveats: Comparing one patient's CSF and blood CD4+ clonotypes highlighted HCRT- and TRIB2-specific autoreactive clonotypes. Blood of same and different patients, but not healthy controls, reportedly held recurring autoreactive clonotypes.

In germline, CDR1 is MNHNS, CDR2 SASEGT. The CDR3 is 15 amino acids. The V end was cut by 6 bases, the J end by 4 bases, with 17 bases between. TCRdb keeps only in-frame clones here, not all; method: immunoSEQ multiplex PCR. This sample yields about 35,000 clones, of which around 80% are seen a single time; 1% to 1.2% belongs to the top ten. The rearrangement links TRBV6-1 to TRBJ2-3; maybe TRBD2 (6 bases). This receptor was taken from a human donor in good health. Sequencing used memory (CD45RA-) CD4+ T cells from blood. The CDR3 is CASRRGLPHSDTQYF. CDR3 nucleotide sequence: TGTGCCAGCAGGCGGGGCCTACCCCATTCAGATACGCAGTATTTT.